The 14 T cell receptor beta chains reported below all come from one sample, sequenced in a study of CD8 T cells in ankylosing spondylitis. TCRdb redid the calling of the 5' RACE reads with MiXCR, one entry per CDR3 protein. The profile covers fewer than 250,000 distinct CDR3 sequences, with about 10% appearing a single time and roughly 2.5% taken by the ten largest. Specimen: blood, either unsorted or a sorted T cell fraction (not recorded which). These receptors all stem from a male donor with ankylosing spondylitis or in good health (not recorded which).

In this sample, this clonotype turned up once. A much more abundant neighbour one base away suggests this may be a read error. The chain couples TRBV5-1 to TRBJ2-4, with D possibly matching TRBD2 (5 bases). The ends were cut back, 0 bases at V and 0 bases at J, with 16 bases in the middle. This CDR3 region has 18 residues. Germline CDR1 SGHRS, CDR2 YFSETQ. This CDR3 is CASSLEGARGLAKNIQYF. CDR3 nucleotide sequence: TGCGCCAGCAGCTTGGAGGGTGCGAGAGGACTAGCCAAAAACATTCAGTACTTC.

This clonotype showed up many times. The chain has TRBV18 and TRBJ2-7, with D tentatively TRBD2 (6 bases). From germline, CDR1 is KGHSH and CDR2 LQKENI. This CDR3 spans 16 amino acids. Trimming stripped 9 bases from V and 1 base from J, with 22 bases between. The CDR3 bases are TGTGCCAGTTCCCTGACACGGCCTAGCGAGTCCTACGAGCAGTACTTC. Its translation: CASSLTRPSESYEQYF.

The V and J genes are TRBV5-4 and TRBJ2-7; possibly TRBD1 for D (5 bases). The V and J ends lost 0 bases and 2 bases respectively, with 12 bases between them. CDR1 and CDR2 (germline): SGHNT, YYREEE (reference sequence). The CDR3 has 15 residues. The CDR3 nucleotides are TGTGCCAGCAGCTTGGTAAGGGGAAAAACCTACGAGCAGTACTTC. This gives the protein CASSLVRGKTYEQYF.

This clonotype was found many times. The rearrangement links TRBV12-3 or TRBV12-4 to TRBJ1-4; D gene ambiguous. The CDR3 extends over 15 amino acids. Trimming took off 3 bases at V and 8 bases at J, with 16 bases between the two ends. In nucleotides, the CDR3 is TGTGCCAGCAGTTTGTCCCCTCCCGGTACGGAAAAACTGTTTTTT. This codes for CASSLSPPGTEKLFF.

At least ten counts were recorded for this clonotype. This rearrangement joins TRBV10-3 to TRBJ2-1; tentatively, D is TRBD1 (5 bases). This CDR3 contains 14 residues. Germline V gene data show CDR1 as ENHRY and CDR2 as SYGVKD. Trimming pared 4 bases from V and 5 bases from J, leaving 12 bases between. CDR3 amino acids: CAISVGDTHNEQFF. For the CDR3, the DNA is TGTGCCATCAGTGTAGGGGATACCCACAATGAGCAGTTCTTC.

This clonotype showed up many times. The chain uses TRBV30 and TRBJ2-2; the D gene is possibly TRBD1 (6 bases). Germline V gives CDR1 GTSNPN, CDR2 SVGIG (reference sequence). The CDR3 loop spans 14 amino acids. V lost 3 bases to trimming and J lost 6 bases, with 14 bases between them. The CDR3 here is CAWRRGRGAGELFF. The CDR3 DNA is TGTGCCTGGAGGAGGGGCAGGGGAGCCGGGGAGCTGTTTTTT.

This clonotype came up a few times. This chain uses TRBV7-2 with TRBJ1-2; D remains ambiguous. The CDR3 loop spans 17 amino acids. V was shortened by 3 bases and J by 0 bases, with 17 bases between the two germline ends. CDR1 SGHTA and CDR2 FQGNSA come from the germline V gene. The CDR3 sequence: CASSFLGGNKPNYGYTF. The CDR3 nucleotides read TGTGCCAGCAGCTTCTTAGGTGGCAACAAACCTAACTATGGCTACACCTTC.

This clonotype was seen at least ten times. The DNA of the CDR3 is TGTGCCAGCAGGGAGCCGGCCAAGAATGAAAAACTGTTTTTT. Its translation: CASREPAKNEKLFF. This chain links TRBV6-1 with TRBJ1-4; no firm D call. The CDR3 loop spans 14 amino acids. The V and J ends lost 6 bases and 5 bases respectively, with 13 bases between them. The V gene's germline CDR1 is MNHNS and CDR2 SASEGT.

Concerning this clonotype: This may arise from a read error, as a much more abundant clone is one base away. The rearrangement joins TRBV5-1 to TRBJ2-7; D uncertain. In germline, CDR1 is SGHRS, CDR2 YFSETQ. The CDR3 has 14 residues. The DNA of the CDR3 is TGCGCCAGCAGCTTGGGGAAACCGTCCTACAAGCAGTACTTC. Its protein is CASSLGKPSYKQYF.

At least ten counts were recorded for this clonotype. J is TRBJ2-2 and V is TRBV4-2; D unclear. Germline-derived CDR1 and CDR2 are LGHNA and YNFKEQ. V lost 2 bases and J lost 4, with 2 bases in between. The CDR3 loop spans 12 amino acids. CDR3 protein: CASSQFTGELFF. For the CDR3, the DNA is TGTGCCAGCAGCCAATTCACCGGGGAGCTGTTTTTT.

This clonotype was counted ten times or more. This chain connects TRBV5-1 to TRBJ2-3, with D tentatively TRBD1 or TRBD2 (5 bases each). Trimming stripped 4 bases from V and 1 base from J, with 13 bases between. Germline loops: CDR1 SGHRS, CDR2 YFSETQ. CDR3 length: 15 amino acids. The CDR3 region has the DNA TGCGCCAGCAGCCCTGGTGGGGGAGGCACAGATACGCAGTATTTT. Encoded protein: CASSPGGGGTDTQYF.

This clonotype was found many times. V and J are TRBV20-1 and TRBJ2-7; D gene ambiguous. Germline CDR1 and CDR2: DFQATT and SNEGSKA (reference sequence). V dropped 0 bases and J dropped 5 bases, with 14 bases sitting between them. The CDR3 spans 14 residues. CDR3 region: CSARDPLQSNEQYF. CDR3 sequence (DNA): TGCAGTGCTAGAGATCCTCTTCAGAGCAACGAGCAGTACTTC.

This clonotype was seen at least ten times. The genes are TRBV27 and TRBJ2-1; maybe TRBD1 (6 bases). The germline V gene encodes CDR1 MNHEY and CDR2 SMNVEV (reference sequence). The CDR3 runs to 14 residues. V lost 4 bases and J lost 3, with 10 bases in between. The CDR3 DNA follows: TGTGCCAGCAGTTCCCGGGACAACTACAATGAGCAGTTCTTC. It encodes CASSSRDNYNEQFF.

This clonotype was observed a handful of times. V is TRBV20-1 and J is TRBJ2-1, with 8 bases matching TRBD2. The CDR3 extends over 15 amino acids. Trimming at V came to 6 bases and at J to 8 bases, leaving 15 bases not matched to a gene. Germline V lookup: CDR1 DFQATT, CDR2 SNEGSKA (reference sequence). CDR3 sequence (DNA): TGCAGTGCGGAATCGGGGAGCGGGAGAAGGGATGAGCAGTTCTTC. This gives the protein CSAESGSGRRDEQFF.